A single sample gave rise to the 13 T cell receptor beta chains below, sequenced in a study of T cell responses to AZD1222 COVID-19 vaccine. Assay used: immunoSEQ multiplex PCR; TCRdb lists only in-frame clones, some missing. The repertoire consists of roughly 190,000 clones, with roughly nine tenths occurring once and the leading ten covering over 1.5%. Sample: peripheral blood, taken 28 days after the second AZD1222 dose. These receptors all come from an adult who received the AZD1222 COVID-19 vaccine.

This chain joins TRBV19 and TRBJ2-6, with D tentatively TRBD2 (5 bases). CDR1 and CDR2 (germline): LNHDA, SQIVND (reference sequence). V lost 5 bases and J lost 0, with 17 bases in between. The CDR3 length is 18 residues. CDR3 nucleotides: TGTGCCAGTAGTCCACTCCCAGGACTCAGCTCTGGGGCCAACGTCCTGACTTTC. Translating it yields CASSPLPGLSSGANVLTF.

CDR3 DNA: TGTGCCTGGAGTGGACAGGATAGATCACCCCTCCACTTT. Amino acids: CAWSGQDRSPLHF. The rearrangement links TRBV30 to TRBJ1-6; D perhaps matches TRBD1 (6 bases). Looked up from germline, CDR1 is GTSNPN and CDR2 is SVGIG (reference sequence). V lost 1 base to trimming and J lost 10 bases, with 11 bases between them. This CDR3 has 13 residues.

V gene TRBV5-6 combines with J gene TRBJ1-1; D may be TRBD1 (6 bases). The germline V gene has CDR1 SGHDT and CDR2 YYEEEE. This CDR3 comprises 16 residues. V was pared by 2 bases and J by 1 base, with 15 bases between. The CDR3 region has the DNA TGTGCCAGCAGCTTCCTAATATCGGGGGCGAACACTGAAGCTTTCTTT. Translation gives CASSFLISGANTEAFF. Full variable domain (missing parts from reference TRBV5-6 and TRBJ1-1): DAGVTQSPTHLIKTRGQQVTLRCSPKSGHDTVSWYQQALGQGPQFIFQYYEEEERQRGNFPDRFSGHQFPNYSSELNVNALLLGDSALYLCASSFLISGANTEAFFGQGTRLTVV.

The chain joins TRBV3-1 (or the pseudogene TRBV3-2) to TRBJ2-5; TRBD2 might be the D (6 bases). V dropped 5 bases and J dropped 1 base, with 8 bases sitting between them. This CDR3 comprises 13 residues. CDR1 LGHDT and CDR2 YNNKEL come from the germline V gene (reference sequence). CDR3 nucleotide sequence: TGTGCCAGCAGCTGGGACTTCCAAGAGACCCAGTACTTC. As protein: CASSWDFQETQYF.

This rearrangement joins TRBV5-5 to TRBJ2-7; maybe TRBD1 (6 bases). Germline-derived CDR1 and CDR2 are SGHKS and YYEKEE (reference sequence). CDR3 length: 16 amino acids. Trimming took off 4 bases at V and 2 bases at J, with 19 bases between the two ends. In DNA, the CDR3 is TGTGCCAGCAGCACAGGACAGACCCAACATCCCTACGAGCAGTACTTC. This gives the protein CASSTGQTQHPYEQYF.

This chain connects TRBV5-4 to TRBJ1-6; maybe TRBD1 (6 bases). This CDR3 has 14 residues. The V gene lost 2 bases and the J gene lost 9 bases, with 12 bases spanning the gap. The germline gives CDR1 SGHNT, CDR2 YYREEE (reference sequence). The CDR3 region has the DNA TGTGCCAGCAGCTTACAGGGAGGATCTTCACCCCTCCACTTT. It translates to CASSLQGGSSPLHF.

The genes are TRBV11-3 and TRBJ2-1; 12 bases align to TRBD2. With V trimmed by 5 bases and J by 9 bases, 17 bases remained unmatched. The CDR3 runs 18 residues. In germline, CDR1 is SGHNT, CDR2 YENEEA. The CDR3 bases are TGTGCCAGCAGCCCAGACGCCCGACTAGCGGGGGATCAAGGTGAGCAGTTCTTC. The encoded protein is CASSPDARLAGDQGEQFF. The entire variable domain, with the rest obtained from reference TRBV11-3 and TRBJ2-1, is as follows: EAGVVQSPRYKIIEKKQPVAFWCNPISGHNTLYWYLQNLGQGPELLIRYENEEAVDDSQLPKDRFSAERLKGVDSTLKIQPAELGDSAVYLCASSPDARLAGDQGEQFFGPGTRLTVL.

This chain uses TRBV4-1 with TRBJ2-3, with D perhaps assigned TRBD1 or TRBD2 (5 bases each). The CDR3 runs to 16 residues. Germline V gene data show CDR1 as MGHRA and CDR2 as YSYEKL. V was clipped by 1 base and J by 1 base, with 12 bases between them. The chain's CDR3 is CASSQVGPRGTDTQYF. Here the CDR3 DNA reads TGCGCCAGCAGCCAAGTGGGACCGCGGGGCACAGATACGCAGTATTTT.

The sample holds a few counts of this clone. Other nucleotide sequences from this sample produce the same CDR3. The rearrangement joins TRBV7-9 to TRBJ1-5; unclear D gene. Per the germline V gene, CDR1 is SEHNR and CDR2 is FQNEAQ (reference sequence). This CDR3 comprises 15 residues. Deletions cut 1 base from V and 0 bases from J, with 7 bases between. The DNA for the CDR3 is TGTGCCAGCAGCTTAGGCGGGTATAGCAATCAGCCCCAGCATTTT. Its translation is CASSLGGYSNQPQHF.

This CDR3 reads CASSQDLKTPYGYTF. CDR3 coding DNA: TGTGCCAGCAGCCAAGATCTCAAGACACCCTATGGCTACACCTTC. This sequence joins TRBV4-2 and TRBJ1-2, with unresolved D. In germline, CDR1 is LGHNA, CDR2 YNFKEQ. The CDR3 covers 15 residues. V dropped 0 bases and J dropped 4 bases, with 12 bases sitting between them.

This rearrangement joins TRBV29-1 to TRBJ2-2; D uncertain. This CDR3 comprises 14 residues. Trimming stripped 3 bases from V and 4 bases from J, with 12 bases between. The germline gives CDR1 SQVTM, CDR2 ANQGSEA. The CDR3: CSVEGPVGTGELFF. In nucleotides, the CDR3 is TGCAGCGTTGAGGGCCCGGTTGGCACCGGGGAGCTGTTTTTT.

The gene calls are TRBV6-5 and TRBJ2-2; a weak D match, TRBD1 (7 bases). Trimming removed 0 bases from V and 7 bases from J, with 15 bases in between. This CDR3 comprises 16 residues. Germline assignment: CDR1 MNHEY and CDR2 SVGAGI. CDR3 loop: CASSYSTPGGIGELFF. CDR3 sequence (DNA): TGTGCCAGCAGTTACTCGACCCCAGGGGGGATCGGGGAGCTGTTTTTT.

V is TRBV29-1 and J is TRBJ2-1; 12 bases are shared with TRBD2. Germline CDR1 SQVTM, CDR2 ANQGSEA. The ends lost 6 bases at V and 0 bases at J; junction bases unmatched: 18. The CDR3 runs to 20 residues. The CDR3 spells CSVEPNMGLAGWSSYNEQFF. CDR3 DNA: TGCAGCGTCGAACCAAACATGGGACTAGCGGGTTGGAGCTCCTACAATGAGCAGTTCTTC.